One and the same sample provided the 30 T cell receptor beta chains below, sequenced in a study of control samples from healthy donors and cancer patients. Assay used: immunoSEQ multiplex PCR; TCRdb lists only in-frame clones, some missing. The sample contains about 180,000 clones, almost 90% of which appear only once. The sequenced material came from blood. These receptors were collected from a woman in her 50s in good health.

V usage is TRBV27 and J usage is TRBJ2-7, with D hard to call. This CDR3 contains 15 residues. The V gene's germline CDR1 is MNHEY and CDR2 SMNVEV (reference sequence). With 2 bases removed from V and 0 bases from J, the gap between germline ends came to 11 bases. CDR3 amino acids: CASSLRAVPSYEQYF. The CDR3 coding sequence is TGTGCCAGCAGTTTAAGGGCAGTCCCCTCCTACGAGCAGTACTTC.

The chain uses TRBV5-1 and TRBJ1-1; 7 positions match TRBD1. Unmatched junction bases numbered 5, after V lost 3 bases and J lost 3 bases. The CDR3 is 14 residues long. Germline CDR1 and CDR2: SGHRS and YFSETQ. CDR3 sequence (DNA): TGCGCCAGCAGCTGGGAGGACAGGTACACTGAAGCTTTCTTT. This codes for CASSWEDRYTEAFF.

The sample holds one count of this clone. The chain has TRBV25-1 and TRBJ1-2; D remains unclear. The V and J ends lost 6 bases and 3 bases respectively, with 8 bases between them. This CDR3 has 12 residues. Germline CDR1 MGHDK, CDR2 SYGVNS. The CDR3 spells CASSSSDYGYTF. DNA of the CDR3: TGTGCCAGCAGCAGCAGCGACTATGGCTACACCTTC.

The rearrangement links TRBV6-5 to TRBJ1-1, with D uncertain. CDR1 MNHEY and CDR2 SVGAGI come from the germline V gene. This CDR3 is built from 13 residues. With 5 bases removed from V and 7 bases from J, the gap between germline ends came to 14 bases. The CDR3 DNA reads as TGTGCCAGCAGTCAACGGACGGGGATTGAAGCTTTCTTT. This sequence encodes CASSQRTGIEAFF.

This sequence joins TRBV27 and TRBJ1-5; D is possibly TRBD1 (5 bases). V lost 6 bases and J lost 6, with 12 bases in between. In germline, CDR1 is MNHEY, CDR2 SMNVEV (reference sequence). The CDR3 loop spans 13 amino acids. CDR3 bases: TGTGCCAGCAGAGGGGTAAAGGGTCAGCCCCAGCATTTT. Translated: CASRGVKGQPQHF.

The chain carries TRBV11-1 and TRBJ2-2, with D unclear. V was pared by 5 bases and J by 7 bases, with 8 bases between. Germline V lookup: CDR1 SGHAT, CDR2 FQDESV (reference sequence). This CDR3 is 12 amino acids long. The CDR3 spells CASSGSGGELFF. The CDR3 DNA reads TGTGCCAGCAGCGGTTCAGGCGGGGAGCTGTTTTTT.

V usage is TRBV18 and J usage is TRBJ1-6; TRBD1 matches at 10 bases. V gave up 2 bases and J gave up 7 bases; unmatched junction bases: 5. Germline CDR1 is KGHSH and CDR2 is LQKENI. The CDR3 contains 16 residues. The CDR3 bases are TGTGCCAGCTCACCAGCGGGACAGGGGATAAATTCACCCCTCCACTTT. Translated: CASSPAGQGINSPLHF.

This chain joins TRBV9 and TRBJ2-3, with no clear D. Looked up from germline, CDR1 is SGDLS and CDR2 is YYNGEE. CDR3 length: 15 amino acids. The V and J ends lost 1 base and 1 base respectively, with 10 bases between them. In DNA, the CDR3 is TGTGCCAGCAGCGTACGGAGCGACCGCACAGATACGCAGTATTTT. This encodes CASSVRSDRTDTQYF.

This clone has a single count. The chain is built from TRBV12-5 and TRBJ1-1, with unresolved D. CDR1 LGHNT and CDR2 FRNRAP come from the germline V gene. This CDR3 is 12 amino acids long. The V end was cut by 0 bases, the J end by 7 bases, with 6 bases between. In DNA, the CDR3 is TGTGCTAGTGGTTTGGTGACCCATGAAGCTTTCTTT. Residues: CASGLVTHEAFF. Using reference TRBV12-5 and TRBJ1-1 for the parts outside the CDR3, the full variable domain is DARVTQTPRHKVTEMGQEVTMRCQPILGHNTVFWYRQTMMQGLELLAYFRNRAPLDDSGMPKDRFSAEMPDATLATLKIQPSEPRDSAVYFCASGLVTHEAFFGQGTRLTVV.

The rearrangement links TRBV9 to TRBJ1-2, with TRBD1 matching 7 bases. Germline CDR1 SGDLS, CDR2 YYNGEE. The CDR3 consists of 14 residues. V was clipped by 6 bases and J by 4 bases; unmatched bases: 9. The CDR3 DNA is TGTGCCAGCAATAGGGGGGGGGACAGCTATGGCTACACCTTC. It translates to CASNRGGDSYGYTF.

This chain uses TRBV7-2 with TRBJ2-7, with unresolved D. Looked up from germline, CDR1 is SGHTA and CDR2 is FQGNSA. V was cut by 5 bases and J by 2 bases, with 16 bases left in between. The CDR3 contains 15 residues. CDR3 in DNA: TGTGCCAGCAGCCTAAACTGGACGCCCACCTACGAGCAGTACTTC. This gives the protein CASSLNWTPTYEQYF.

The chain joins TRBV6-5 to TRBJ1-6; D is perhaps TRBD1 (6 bases). The CDR3 is made up of 15 amino acids. The V end was cut by 3 bases, the J end by 7 bases, with 13 bases between. Germline CDR1 MNHEY, CDR2 SVGAGI. The CDR3 protein is CASSYSRQENSPLHF. The CDR3 coding sequence is TGTGCCAGCAGTTATTCGCGACAGGAGAATTCACCCCTCCACTTT.

This chain uses TRBV7-9 with TRBJ1-3; maybe TRBD1 (6 bases). The CDR3 runs 14 residues. Germline loops: CDR1 SEHNR, CDR2 FQNEAQ (reference sequence). The V end lost 2 bases, the J end lost 4 bases, and 9 bases lay between the germline ends. The CDR3 DNA sequence: TGTGCCAGCAGCTTACGCAGGGGAGGAAACACCATATATTTT. The encoded protein is CASSLRRGGNTIYF.

This chain links TRBV5-8 with TRBJ2-1, with D tentatively TRBD2 (5 bases). V lost 1 base to trimming and J lost 4 bases, with 15 bases between them. In germline, CDR1 is SGHTS, CDR2 YDEGEE. The CDR3 runs to 16 residues. The CDR3 nucleotides read TGTGCCAGCAGCTTGAGGCCGGGGAACCATTACAATGAGCAGTTCTTC. This sequence encodes CASSLRPGNHYNEQFF.

This chain connects TRBV5-6 to TRBJ2-7; TRBD2 matches 8 bases. Looked up from germline, CDR1 is SGHDT and CDR2 is YYEEEE. V gave up 3 bases and J gave up 3 bases; unmatched junction bases: 8. This CDR3 has 15 residues. CDR3 residues: CASSSGLAMSYEQYF. The CDR3 DNA reads TGTGCCAGCAGCTCCGGACTAGCTATGAGCTACGAGCAGTACTTC.

The rearrangement joins TRBV7-3 to TRBJ1-1; TRBD1 might be the D (5 bases). Trimming shortened V by 2 bases and J by 5 bases, and 9 bases separated the two germline ends. The CDR3 has 13 residues. CDR1 is SGHTA, CDR2 FQGTGA, per germline. The CDR3 nucleotides read TGTGCCAGCAGCTTATCCGGGACGACTGAAGCTTTCTTT. Translating gives CASSLSGTTEAFF.

This chain connects TRBV9 to TRBJ1-2; the D gene is possibly TRBD1 (5 bases). V shed 3 bases and J shed 4 bases, with 13 bases lying between them. CDR3 length: 14 amino acids. Germline CDR1 is SGDLS and CDR2 is YYNGEE. CDR3 bases: TGTGCCAGCAGCGGGCGGGGGACCTCCTATGGCTACACCTTC. Translated, it gives CASSGRGTSYGYTF.

The chain uses TRBV3-1 (or the pseudogene TRBV3-2) and TRBJ1-2, with a weak D call TRBD1 (6 bases). CDR3 length: 15 amino acids. In germline, CDR1 is LGHDT, CDR2 YNNKEL (reference sequence). V was cut by 1 base and J by 6 bases, with 15 bases left in between. CDR3 in DNA: TGTGCCAGCAGCCAAGGGGCCCGGGGGCCCCATGGCTACACCTTC. Translated, it gives CASSQGARGPHGYTF.

The chain employs TRBV7-2 and TRBJ2-3; D uncertain. CDR3 length equals 13 residues. Germline assignment: CDR1 SGHTA and CDR2 FQGNSA. Trimming took 0 bases from V and 7 from J, leaving 8 bases between them. CDR3 in amino acids: CASSLAGPNTQYF. The CDR3 DNA follows: TGTGCCAGCAGCTTAGCAGGACCAAATACGCAGTATTTT. The variable domain in full, completed from reference TRBV7-2 and TRBJ2-3, reads GAGVSQSPSNKVTEKGKDVELRCDPISGHTALYWYRQSLGQGLEFLIYFQGNSAPDKSGLPSDRFSAERTGGSVSTLTIQRTQQEDSAVYLCASSLAGPNTQYFGPGTRLTVL.

The chain joins TRBV2 to TRBJ2-6, with D unclear. CDR1 is SNHLY, CDR2 FYNNEI, per germline. The length of the CDR3 is 16 residues. The ends were cut back, 2 bases at V and 1 base at J, with 9 bases in the middle. For the CDR3, the DNA is TGTGCCAGCAGTGAAACGCGTAGTTCTGGGGCCAACGTCCTGACTTTC. Amino acid sequence: CASSETRSSGANVLTF. Full variable domain (remainder filled in from reference TRBV2 and TRBJ2-6): EPEVTQTPSHQVTQMGQEVILRCVPISNHLYFYWYRQILGQKVEFLVSFYNNEISEKSEIFDDQFSVERPDGSNFTLKIRSTKLEDSAMYFCASSETRSSGANVLTFGAGSRLTVL.

V is TRBV21-1 and J is TRBJ1-3. TRBV21-1 is marked as a pseudogene. The CDR3 spans 17 residues. CDR3 in amino acids: CASSKVSGLSSGNTIYF. The CDR3 nucleotides read TGTGCCAGCAGCAAAGTGTCGGGTCTAAGCTCTGGAAACACCATATATTTT.

The chain combines TRBV18 with TRBJ2-7, with 9 bases aligning to TRBD1. The CDR3 has 14 amino acids. Germline assignment: CDR1 KGHSH and CDR2 LQKENI. Trimming removed 1 base from V and 4 bases from J; junction bases left unmatched: 2. In nucleotides, the CDR3 is TGTGCCAGCTCACCACGGGACAGGGATTACGAGCAGTACTTC. Translating gives CASSPRDRDYEQYF.

The chain links TRBV9 to TRBJ2-7; D is possibly TRBD1 or TRBD2 (5 bases each). Trimming cost V 3 bases and J 2 bases, with 12 bases left between them. The CDR3 runs 14 residues. Germline values: CDR1 SGDLS, CDR2 YYNGEE. The CDR3 loop is CASSGPGRTYEQYF. In DNA, the CDR3 is TGTGCCAGCAGCGGCCCGGGACGGACCTACGAGCAGTACTTC. Combining the CDR3 with reference TRBV9 and TRBJ2-7 gives the whole variable domain DSGVTQTPKHLITATGQRVTLRCSPRSGDLSVYWYQQSLDQGLQFLIQYYNGEERAKGNILERFSAQQFPDLHSELNLSSLELGDSALYFCASSGPGRTYEQYFGPGTRLTVT.

This chain links TRBV10-3 with TRBJ1-4; D possibly corresponds to TRBD1 (5 bases). Germline V gene data show CDR1 as ENHRY and CDR2 as SYGVKD. V was clipped by 4 bases and J by 7 bases, with 10 bases between them. The CDR3 is made up of 13 amino acids. The CDR3 loop reads CAISGQLGEKLFF. For the CDR3, the DNA is TGTGCCATCAGTGGACAGTTAGGTGAAAAACTGTTTTTT.

This rearrangement joins TRBV18 to TRBJ1-5; a possible D gene is TRBD1 (5 bases). Trimming cost V 0 bases and J 1 base, with 7 bases left between them. The germline gives CDR1 KGHSH, CDR2 LQKENI. The CDR3 is 15 residues long. In nucleotides, the CDR3 is TGTGCCAGCTCACCACCCGGGACGAGCAATCAGCCCCAGCATTTT. Encoded protein: CASSPPGTSNQPQHF.

The chain recombines TRBV5-1 with TRBJ2-3, with D perhaps given as TRBD1 or TRBD2 (6 bases each). The CDR3 runs 17 residues. Germline V gives CDR1 SGHRS, CDR2 YFSETQ. Deletions cut 4 bases from V and 0 bases from J, with 18 bases between. CDR3 nucleotide sequence: TGCGCCAGCAGCACGGGGGCCTCAAGCGGTAGCACAGATACGCAGTATTTT. Its protein product is CASSTGASSGSTDTQYF.

The J gene is TRBJ2-3, the V gene TRBV7-3, with D possibly being TRBD1 (5 bases). The V end lost 2 bases, the J end lost 4 bases, and 10 bases lay between the germline ends. The CDR3 has 14 amino acids. Germline V gene lookup returns CDR1 SGHTA and CDR2 FQGTGA. As DNA, the CDR3 is TGTGCCAGCAGCTTACCGAGCAGGGCAGATACGCAGTATTTT. This gives the protein CASSLPSRADTQYF.

The chain couples TRBV19 to TRBJ1-1, with unresolved D. The germline V gene encodes CDR1 LNHDA and CDR2 SQIVND (reference sequence). This CDR3 comprises 13 residues. Between the trimmed V and J ends, which lost 1 base and 8 bases, there was a span of 11 bases. CDR3 amino acids: CASSIVARREAFF. The CDR3 DNA reads TGTGCCAGTAGTATAGTGGCCCGACGCGAAGCTTTCTTT.

The chain is built from TRBV7-2 and TRBJ1-4; tentatively, D is TRBD1 (5 bases). The CDR3 runs to 18 residues. Trimming removed 5 bases from V and 4 bases from J, with 23 bases in between. Germline lookup yields CDR1 SGHTA and CDR2 FQGNSA. In DNA, the CDR3 is TGTGCCAGCAGCCTAGGGACCGCGGCGTGGCAGTTTAATGAAAAACTGTTTTTT. As protein: CASSLGTAAWQFNEKLFF.

Here the CDR3 reads CASKQPGAMGPPLHF. The CDR3 DNA is TGTGCCAGCAAACAGCCTGGGGCGATGGGTCCACCCCTCCACTTT. The V gene is TRBV2, the J gene TRBJ1-6; weak D call: TRBD1 (5 bases). Germline CDR1 and CDR2: SNHLY and FYNNEI. The germline V and J ends were trimmed by 7 bases and 11 bases, with 21 bases remaining between them. This CDR3 comprises 15 residues.